This T cell receptor beta chain was identified during a study of radiation and T cells in renal cell carcinoma. Turning to the study itself: Nephrectomy followed 15 Gy stereotactic body radiation by 4 weeks. Study results and limitations: Top tumor clonotypes rose in blood 2 weeks post-radiation, then contracted.

With respect to this clone: Its antigen is as yet unknown.

This table comes from immunoSEQ multiplex PCR, and its TCRdb copy is limited to in-frame clones, with some not included. The sample consists of about 150,000 clones, 87% of them appearing once. Germline V gene data show CDR1 as LNHNV and CDR2 as YYDKDF (reference sequence). The CDR3 spans 15 residues. V shed 0 bases and J shed 6 bases, with 15 bases lying between them. Time point: blood 2 weeks post-SBRT. The treatment is: 15 Gy SBRT to primary tumor, nephrectomy 4 weeks later. Blood was sampled at baseline, 2 weeks and 4 weeks after SBRT. This chain uses TRBV15 with TRBJ2-7; tentative D call: TRBD1 (6 bases). This clonotype originated in a woman aged 50 to 60 with renal cell carcinoma. The material sequenced was blood, taken from a patient whose treatment included radiotherapy and nephrectomy. CDR3 region: CATSRDATGASEQYF. CDR3 DNA sequence: TGTGCCACCAGCAGAGATGCGACAGGAGCAAGCGAGCAGTACTTC.